This entry is about one T cell receptor (beta chain). This clonotype was detected ten times or more. Its antigen target is currently unknown. One base away there is no much larger clone; base qualities are not given. Stable Graves' hyperthyroidism was defined as the absence of progression to ophthalmopathy over 18 months of follow-up. Hyperthyroidism patients were aged 18 to 65 years and newly diagnosed, with disease duration of less than 2 months. Exclusion was applied to patients with uncontrolled infections, other autoimmune diseases, pregnancy or lactation. Diagnoses were established on the basis of clinical symptoms, serum thyroxine and TRAb, thyroid ultrasound, and orbital computed tomography. PBMCs were separated from roughly 9.3 ml of fresh peripheral blood using Ficoll-Paque density gradient centrifugation. Total RNA was extracted using Trizol reagent, and RNA quality was assessed on an Agilent 2100 Bioanalyzer.

Amplification of TCR beta CDR3 regions was carried out from RNA transcripts. For the first round of RT-PCR on the TCR CDR3, the HTBI primer set was used together with the Qiagen OneStep RT-PCR kit. Libraries were constructed in a second round of multiplex PCR, after which size selection and purification were performed. Paired-end sequencing of the libraries was performed with 100 bp reads on an Illumina HiSeq2000. Per the original workflow: SOAPnuke was used to process the raw data, with reads discarded if the reads contained adapters or uncalled bases, had a mean Phred below 15, or lacked an exact constant-primer or identifier match. High-quality paired reads were merged using COPE v1.2.5, and each unique nucleotide sequence was defined as a clonotype. Clonotypes were aligned to IMGT TRBV, TRBD and TRBJ reference segments using MiTCR v1.1. The analysis was restricted to V-J combinations with a frequency above 0.0001, which together covered approximately 99% of the repertoires. A TCS score was defined as the ratio of F50 (clonal expansion) to E x V (chaos), with BLOSUM62-based TCRdist applied between CDR3 peptides within each V-J. Welch's t-statistics and random forest reduced some 510 V-J features to roughly 13, which were used in a naive Bayes classifier (R e1071). TCRdb's own reprocessing of the public reads used fastp at Q25 and MiXCR and kept productive beta chains. Entries are consolidated by CDR3 protein sequence, retaining the most common genes and DNA. For this entry, the V and J calls and clone size follow TCRdb and not the study's own pipeline. This sample gives some 400,000 distinct CDR3 sequences in total; roughly 14% of them show up just once. The biggest ten clones account for 8% to 13% of the sample.

This sample is drawn from a study of T cells in Graves' hyperthyroidism and ophthalmopathy (dated by TCRdb to between 2018 and 2020). Study-level background: Peripheral blood was sampled at the time of initial diagnosis, prior to any treatment. Following sampling, methimazole starting at 30 mg daily was given to hyperthyroidism patients, and high-dose intravenous methylprednisolone was given to ophthalmopathy patients. A discovery cohort of roughly 96 patients, approximately 45 with Graves' ophthalmopathy and about 58 with stable Graves' hyperthyroidism, was used to find distinguishing TCR V-J signatures. In addition, the study compared T-cell repertoires in thyroid tissue and in blood from five to seven Graves' hyperthyroidism patients. The paper reports TCR Vbeta CDR3 sequencing of over 130 peripheral blood samples: around 45 ophthalmopathy, 70 to 85 hyperthyroidism and roughly 17 progressor patients. The roughly 100 discovery patients were randomly divided into training and test sets at a 7:3 ratio. Whether ophthalmopathy could be predicted prospectively was tested in an independent validation cohort made up of 18 to 20 hyperthyroidism patients plus 17 patients who later progressed to ophthalmopathy.

What the research found in general, with its limitations: Most expanded thyroid clonotypes (frequency above 0.001) were also detected in blood, a finding suggesting that blood repertoires may reflect thyroid immune responses. In cross-validation, a model built on a 13 V-J signature told ophthalmopathy apart from stable hyperthyroidism with 85% to 90% sensitivity and about 81% specificity, and in testing the same model reached 80%/75%. In validation, the model predicted progression to ophthalmopathy with 55% to 71% sensitivity and less than 80% specificity, a median of about 6.7 months before onset. No statistical method was used to fix the sample size in advance, and group allocation was not hidden from the investigators.

This TCR came from a woman aged 55-69 years with Graves' hyperthyroidism. Material: blood.

The CDR3 protein sequence reads: CASRKGNEQFF. The nucleotide sequence is given as TGTGCCAGCAGGAAGGGGAATGAGCAGTTCTTC. The chain was built from TRBV12-3 or TRBV12-4 and TRBJ2-1, and TRBD1 may be the D gene, going by 5 matching bases. V is cut by 6 bases and J by 7 bases, and the space between the germline ends is 7 bases. Measured from the cysteine to the phenylalanine, the CDR3 is 11 residues long. Here the CDR3 DNA is all that survives: 33 bases in frame from base 1.